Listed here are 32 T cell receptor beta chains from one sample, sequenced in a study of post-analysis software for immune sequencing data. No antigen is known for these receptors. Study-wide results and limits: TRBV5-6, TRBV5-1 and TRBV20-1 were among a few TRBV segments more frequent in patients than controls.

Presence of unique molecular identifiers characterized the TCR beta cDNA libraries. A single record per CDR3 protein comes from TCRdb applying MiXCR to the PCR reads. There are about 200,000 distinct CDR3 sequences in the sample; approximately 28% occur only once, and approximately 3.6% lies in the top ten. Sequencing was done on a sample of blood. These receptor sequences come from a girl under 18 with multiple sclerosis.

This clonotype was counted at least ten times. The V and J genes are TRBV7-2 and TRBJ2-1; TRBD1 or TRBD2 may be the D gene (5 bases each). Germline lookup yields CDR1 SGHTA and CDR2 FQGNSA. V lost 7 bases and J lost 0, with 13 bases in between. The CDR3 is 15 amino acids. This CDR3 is CASTLYGGSYNEQFF. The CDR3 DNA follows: TGTGCCAGCACCCTTTATGGGGGCTCCTACAATGAGCAGTTCTTC.

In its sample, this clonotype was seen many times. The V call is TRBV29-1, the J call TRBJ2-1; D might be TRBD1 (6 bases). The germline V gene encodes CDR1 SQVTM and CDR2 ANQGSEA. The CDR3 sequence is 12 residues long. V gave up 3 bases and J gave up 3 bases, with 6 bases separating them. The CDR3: CSVDRGYNEQFF. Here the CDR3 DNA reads TGCAGCGTTGACAGGGGCTACAATGAGCAGTTCTTC.

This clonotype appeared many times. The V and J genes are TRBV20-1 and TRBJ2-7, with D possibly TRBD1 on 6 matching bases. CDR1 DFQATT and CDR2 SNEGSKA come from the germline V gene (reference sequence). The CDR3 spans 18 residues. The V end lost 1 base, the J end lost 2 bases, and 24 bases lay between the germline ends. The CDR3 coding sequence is TGCAGTGCTAGAGGAGGCAGGGGACCCCAACACAGACCCTACGAGCAGTACTTC. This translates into CSARGGRGPQHRPYEQYF.

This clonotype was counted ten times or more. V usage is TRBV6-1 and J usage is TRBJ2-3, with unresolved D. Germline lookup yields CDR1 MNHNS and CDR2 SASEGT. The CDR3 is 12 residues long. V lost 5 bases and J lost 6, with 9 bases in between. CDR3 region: CASSMSRDTQYF. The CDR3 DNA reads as TGTGCCAGCAGTATGAGTCGGGATACGCAGTATTTT.

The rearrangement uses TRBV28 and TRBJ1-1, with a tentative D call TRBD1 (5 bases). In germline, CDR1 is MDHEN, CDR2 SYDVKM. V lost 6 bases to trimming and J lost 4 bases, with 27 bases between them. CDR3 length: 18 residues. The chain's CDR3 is CASSRIRTAGASATEAFF. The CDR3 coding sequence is TGTGCCAGCAGCCGAATCCGGACCGCCGGGGCCTCGGCCACTGAAGCTTTCTTT. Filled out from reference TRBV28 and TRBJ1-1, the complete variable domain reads DVKVTQSSRYLVKRTGEKVFLECVQDMDHENMFWYRQDPGLGLRLIYFSYDVKMKEKGDIPEGYSVSREKKERFSLILESASTNQTSMYLCASSRIRTAGASATEAFFGQGTRLTVV.

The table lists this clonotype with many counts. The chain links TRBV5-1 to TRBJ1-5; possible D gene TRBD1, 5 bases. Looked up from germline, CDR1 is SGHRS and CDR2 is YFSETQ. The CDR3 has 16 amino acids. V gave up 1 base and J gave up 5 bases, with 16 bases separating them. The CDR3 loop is CASSLRGPHLDQPQHF. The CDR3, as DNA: TGCGCCAGCAGCTTGAGGGGACCTCATCTAGATCAGCCCCAGCATTTT.

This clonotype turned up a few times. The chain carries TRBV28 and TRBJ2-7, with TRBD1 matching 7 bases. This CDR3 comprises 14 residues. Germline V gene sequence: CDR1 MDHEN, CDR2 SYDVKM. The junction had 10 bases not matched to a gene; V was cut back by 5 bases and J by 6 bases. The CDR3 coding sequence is TGTGCCAGCAGTCCCCCCAGACAGGGCCTCGAGCAGTACTTC. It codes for CASSPPRQGLEQYF.

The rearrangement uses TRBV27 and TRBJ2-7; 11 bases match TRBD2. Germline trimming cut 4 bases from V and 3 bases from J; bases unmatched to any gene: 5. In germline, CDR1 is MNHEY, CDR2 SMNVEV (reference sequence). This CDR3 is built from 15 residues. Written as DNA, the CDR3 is TGTGCCAGCAGTTACGGGGGACTAGCGGACTACGAGCAGTACTTC. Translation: CASSYGGLADYEQYF.

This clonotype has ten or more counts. CDR3 residues: CASSRRGRDTQYF. As DNA, the CDR3 is TGTGCCAGCAGTCGTAGAGGGCGGGATACGCAGTATTTT. The V call is TRBV28, the J call TRBJ2-3; a weak D match, TRBD2 (5 bases). V gave up 5 bases and J gave up 6 bases, with 12 bases separating them. CDR1 and CDR2 (germline): MDHEN, SYDVKM. The CDR3 consists of 13 residues.

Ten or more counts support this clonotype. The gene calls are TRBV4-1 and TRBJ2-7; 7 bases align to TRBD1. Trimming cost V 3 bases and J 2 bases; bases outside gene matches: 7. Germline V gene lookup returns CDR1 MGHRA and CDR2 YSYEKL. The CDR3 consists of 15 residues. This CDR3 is CASSHPTGVTYEQYF. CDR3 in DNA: TGCGCCAGCAGCCACCCCACAGGGGTAACCTACGAGCAGTACTTC.

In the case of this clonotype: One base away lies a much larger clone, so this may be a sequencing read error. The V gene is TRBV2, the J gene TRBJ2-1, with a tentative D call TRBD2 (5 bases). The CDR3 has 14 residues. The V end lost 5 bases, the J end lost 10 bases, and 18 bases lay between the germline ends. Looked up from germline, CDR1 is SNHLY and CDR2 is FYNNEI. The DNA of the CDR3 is TGTGCCAGCAGTAATGCGGGCGGATTTACAGAGCAGTTCTTC. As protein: CASSNAGGFTEQFF.

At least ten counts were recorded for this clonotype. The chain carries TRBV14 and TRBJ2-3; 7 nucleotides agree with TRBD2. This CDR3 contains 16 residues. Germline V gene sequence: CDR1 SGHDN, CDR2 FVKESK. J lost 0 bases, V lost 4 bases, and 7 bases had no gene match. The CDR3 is CASSPLRLASTDTQYF. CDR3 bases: TGTGCCAGCAGCCCCCTACGACTAGCCAGCACAGATACGCAGTATTTT.

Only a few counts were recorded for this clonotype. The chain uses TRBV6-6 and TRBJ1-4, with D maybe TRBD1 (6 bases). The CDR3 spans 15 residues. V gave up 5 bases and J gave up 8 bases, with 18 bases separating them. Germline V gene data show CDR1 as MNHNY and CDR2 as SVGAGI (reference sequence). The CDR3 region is CASSAGQWGGEKLFF. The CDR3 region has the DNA TGTGCCAGCAGTGCCGGACAGTGGGGGGGAGAAAAACTGTTTTTT.

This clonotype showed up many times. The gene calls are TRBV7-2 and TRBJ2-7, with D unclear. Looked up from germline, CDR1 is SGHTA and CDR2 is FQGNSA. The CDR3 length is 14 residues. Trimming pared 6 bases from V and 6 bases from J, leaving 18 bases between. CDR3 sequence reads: CASRTTLPRGEQYF. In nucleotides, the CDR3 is TGTGCCAGCAGAACGACCTTGCCGCGTGGCGAGCAGTACTTC.

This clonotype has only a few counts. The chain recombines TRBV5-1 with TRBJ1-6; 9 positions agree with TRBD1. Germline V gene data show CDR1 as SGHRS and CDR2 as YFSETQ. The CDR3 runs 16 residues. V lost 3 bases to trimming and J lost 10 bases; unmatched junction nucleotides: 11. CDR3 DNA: TGCGCCAGCAGCTCGCCCGCGGGACAGGGACAATCACCCCTCCACTTT. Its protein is CASSSPAGQGQSPLHF.

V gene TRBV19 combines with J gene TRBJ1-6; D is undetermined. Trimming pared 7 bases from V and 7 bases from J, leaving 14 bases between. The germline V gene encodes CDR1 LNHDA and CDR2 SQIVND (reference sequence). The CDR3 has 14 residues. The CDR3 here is CASTIPPGNSPLHF. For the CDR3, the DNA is TGTGCCAGTACCATCCCCCCGGGGAATTCACCCCTCCACTTT.

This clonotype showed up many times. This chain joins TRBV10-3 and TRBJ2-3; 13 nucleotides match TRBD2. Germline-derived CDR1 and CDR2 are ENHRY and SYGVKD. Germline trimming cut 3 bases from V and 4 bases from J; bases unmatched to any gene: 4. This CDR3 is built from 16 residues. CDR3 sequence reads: CAISDPTSGRSDTQYF. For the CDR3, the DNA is TGTGCCATCAGTGACCCGACTAGCGGGAGGTCAGATACGCAGTATTTT.

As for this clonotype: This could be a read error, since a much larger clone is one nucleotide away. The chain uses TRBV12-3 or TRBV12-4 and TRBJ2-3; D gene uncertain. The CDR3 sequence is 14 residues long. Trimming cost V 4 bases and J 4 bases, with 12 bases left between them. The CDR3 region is CASSSQVAADTQYF. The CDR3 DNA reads TGTGCCAGCAGTTCTCAGGTGGCCGCAGATACGCAGTATTTT.

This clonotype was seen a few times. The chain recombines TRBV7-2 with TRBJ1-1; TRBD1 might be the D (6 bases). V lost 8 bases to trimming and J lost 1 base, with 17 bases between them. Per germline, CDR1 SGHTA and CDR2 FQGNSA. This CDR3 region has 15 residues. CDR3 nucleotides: TGTGCCAGCCGAAGAGGGAGGGGGGCGAACACTGAAGCTTTCTTT. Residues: CASRRGRGANTEAFF. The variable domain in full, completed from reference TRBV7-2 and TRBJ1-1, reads GAGVSQSPSNKVTEKGKDVELRCDPISGHTALYWYRQSLGQGLEFLIYFQGNSAPDKSGLPSDRFSAERTGGSVSTLTIQRTQQEDSAVYLCASRRGRGANTEAFFGQGTRLTVV.

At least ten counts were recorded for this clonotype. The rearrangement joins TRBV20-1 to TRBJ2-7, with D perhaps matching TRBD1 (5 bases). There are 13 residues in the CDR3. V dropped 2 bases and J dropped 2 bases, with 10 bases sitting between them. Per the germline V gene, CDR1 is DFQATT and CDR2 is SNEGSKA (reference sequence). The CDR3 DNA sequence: TGCAGTGCTAGACCAGACAGAACCTACGAGCAGTACTTC. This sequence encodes CSARPDRTYEQYF.

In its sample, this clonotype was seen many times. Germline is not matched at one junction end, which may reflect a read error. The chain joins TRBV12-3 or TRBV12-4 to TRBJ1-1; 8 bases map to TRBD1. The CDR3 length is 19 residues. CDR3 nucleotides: TGTGCCAGCAGTCCCAATGGTAGAGGACAGGGAAACGGGAACGCTGAAGCTTTCTTT. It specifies CASSPNGRGQGNGNAEAFF.

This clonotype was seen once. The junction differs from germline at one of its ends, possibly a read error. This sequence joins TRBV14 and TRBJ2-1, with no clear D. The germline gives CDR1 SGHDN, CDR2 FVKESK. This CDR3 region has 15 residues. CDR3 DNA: TGTGCCAGCAGCCAAGGTTCGAGTACCTACAATGAGCTGTTCTTC. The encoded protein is CASSQGSSTYNELFF.

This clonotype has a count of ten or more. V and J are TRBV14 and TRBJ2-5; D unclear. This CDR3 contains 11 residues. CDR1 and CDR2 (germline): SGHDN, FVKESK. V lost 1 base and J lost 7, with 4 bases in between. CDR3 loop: CASSQVGTQYF. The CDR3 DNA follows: TGTGCCAGCAGCCAAGTGGGGACCCAGTACTTC.

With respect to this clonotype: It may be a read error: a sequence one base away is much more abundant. CDR3 sequence (DNA): TGTGCCAGCAGCCTGACAGGGTCGAATAAGCCCCAGCATTTT. Translated: CASSLTGSNKPQHF. V gene TRBV7-9 combines with J gene TRBJ1-5; 7 bases align to TRBD1. Germline values: CDR1 SEHNR, CDR2 FQNEAQ (reference sequence). The CDR3 spans 14 residues. The junction had 9 bases not matched to a gene; V was cut back by 5 bases and J by 8 bases. The full variable domain, with the rest looked up from reference TRBV7-9 and TRBJ1-5, is DTGVSQNPRHKITKRGQNVTFRCDPISEHNRLYWYRQTLGQGPEFLTYFQNEAQLEKSRLLSDRFSAERPKGSFSTLEIQRTEQGDSAMYLCASSLTGSNKPQHFGDGTRLSIL.

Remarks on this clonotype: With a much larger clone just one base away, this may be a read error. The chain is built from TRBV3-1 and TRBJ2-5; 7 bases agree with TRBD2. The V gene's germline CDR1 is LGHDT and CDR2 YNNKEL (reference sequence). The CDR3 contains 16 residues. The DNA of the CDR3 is TGTGCCAGCAGCCTAAGGGGAGGGAGCTACCAAGGGACCCAGTACTTC. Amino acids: CASSLRGGSYQGTQYF.

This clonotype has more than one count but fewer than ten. The CDR3 is CASSPDRSSYNEQFF. CDR3 in DNA: TGTGCCAGCAGCCCGGACAGGAGCTCCTACAATGAGCAGTTCTTC. The V and J genes are TRBV13 and TRBJ2-1, with 7 bases identical to TRBD1. Per germline, CDR1 PRHDT and CDR2 FYEKMQ (reference sequence). J was trimmed by 0 bases and V by 5 bases; bases with no gene match: 4. The CDR3 sequence is 15 residues long.

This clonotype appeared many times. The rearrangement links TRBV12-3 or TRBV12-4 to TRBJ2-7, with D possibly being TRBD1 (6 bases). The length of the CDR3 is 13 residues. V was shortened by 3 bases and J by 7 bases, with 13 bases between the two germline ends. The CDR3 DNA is TGTGCCAGCAGTTTTCCCCGTGACAGGGAGCAGTACTTC. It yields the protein CASSFPRDREQYF.

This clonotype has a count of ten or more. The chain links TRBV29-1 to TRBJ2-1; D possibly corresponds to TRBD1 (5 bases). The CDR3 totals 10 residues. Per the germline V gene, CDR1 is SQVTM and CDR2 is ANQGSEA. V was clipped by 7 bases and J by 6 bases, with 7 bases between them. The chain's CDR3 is CSGRVNEQFF. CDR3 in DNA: TGCAGCGGCAGGGTCAATGAGCAGTTCTTC.

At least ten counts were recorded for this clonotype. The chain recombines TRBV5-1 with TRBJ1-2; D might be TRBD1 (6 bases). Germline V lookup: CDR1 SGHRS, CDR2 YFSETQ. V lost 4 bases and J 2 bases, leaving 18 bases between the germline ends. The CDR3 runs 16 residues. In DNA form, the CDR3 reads TGCGCCAGCAGCATGGGCAGGGACACCGAGAACTATGGCTACACCTTC. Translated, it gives CASSMGRDTENYGYTF.

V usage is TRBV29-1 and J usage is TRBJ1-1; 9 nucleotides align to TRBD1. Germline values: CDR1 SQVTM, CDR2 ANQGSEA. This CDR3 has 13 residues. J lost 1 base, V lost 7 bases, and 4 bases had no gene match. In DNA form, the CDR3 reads TGCAGCGGGACAGGGGCTCGGAACACTGAAGCTTTCTTT. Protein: CSGTGARNTEAFF.

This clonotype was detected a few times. The chain's CDR3 is CASSFHTGWDGYTF. The CDR3 DNA follows: TGCGCCAGCAGCTTCCATACAGGGTGGGATGGCTACACCTTC. This chain joins TRBV5-1 and TRBJ1-2; D is possibly TRBD1 (6 bases). Trimming left V 2 bases short and J 6 bases short, with 14 bases between. Germline assignment: CDR1 SGHRS and CDR2 YFSETQ. This CDR3 has 14 amino acids.

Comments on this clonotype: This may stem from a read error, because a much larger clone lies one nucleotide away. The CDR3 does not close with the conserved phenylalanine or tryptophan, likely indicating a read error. The DNA for the CDR3 is TGTGCCAGCAGTTTGTTGCTCGCAGATACGCAGTATTCT. The encoded protein is CASSLLLADTQYS. This sequence joins TRBV12-3 or TRBV12-4 and TRBJ2-3; D unclear. This CDR3 contains 13 residues. Trimming shortened V by 3 bases and J by 4 bases, and 8 bases separated the two germline ends.